The 17 T cell receptor beta chains given below trace back to one sample, sequenced in a study of a mutant IDH1 vaccine in newly diagnosed glioma. Noted time point: baseline, week 1 (first vaccination visit). Treatment in this sample: pre-vaccination baseline after standard-of-care therapy. The table came from immunoSEQ multiplex PCR; TCRdb's copy has only in-frame clones and leaves some out. Of nearly 50,000 clones listed, more than 80% are singletons. The sample here was PBMCs, taken from a glioma patient treated with radiotherapy, temozolomide or both. The receptor source for this set is a man in his forties with glioma.

The chain combines TRBV27 with TRBJ2-7, with D possibly being TRBD1 (6 bases). This CDR3 region has 13 residues. V lost 6 bases to trimming and J lost 3 bases, with 12 bases between them. CDR1 and CDR2 from the germline V gene are MNHEY and SMNVEV (reference sequence). The DNA for the CDR3 is TGTGCCAGCAGCACGACAGGTTTCTACGAGCAGTACTTC. Translating it yields CASSTTGFYEQYF.

V gene TRBV11-3 combines with J gene TRBJ1-1, with no clear D. The CDR3 is 14 amino acids. With 0 bases removed from V and 4 bases from J, the gap between germline ends came to 9 bases. Germline CDR1 and CDR2: SGHNT and YENEEA. The CDR3 here is CASSLDGVSTEAFF. The CDR3 DNA reads TGTGCCAGCAGCTTAGACGGGGTTTCCACTGAAGCTTTCTTT.

The gene calls are TRBV6-1 and TRBJ1-3, with 12 nucleotides matching TRBD1. The CDR3 contains 15 residues. Trimming at V came to 8 bases and at J to 4 bases, leaving 6 bases not matched to a gene. Germline assignment: CDR1 MNHNS and CDR2 SASEGT. The CDR3 bases are TGTGCCAGCGGGGGACAGGGGGCTATAGGAAACACCATATATTTT. Its protein is CASGGQGAIGNTIYF.

The chain employs TRBV6-1 and TRBJ2-1; 7 bases map to TRBD2. The CDR3 runs 15 residues. Germline CDR1 reads MNHNS; CDR2 reads SASEGT. The trim removed 3 bases at V and 2 bases at J, leaving 4 bases unmatched. In DNA form, the CDR3 reads TGTGCCAGCAGTGACATGGGACTACCCTACAATGAGCAGTTCTTC. Translated, it gives CASSDMGLPYNEQFF.

This CDR3 is CASGPRTGSTDTQYF. CDR3 nucleotides: TGTGCCAGCGGACCCCGGACAGGTAGCACAGATACGCAGTATTTT. The chain combines TRBV5-4 with TRBJ2-3; 7 nucleotides align to TRBD1. The germline V gene encodes CDR1 SGHNT and CDR2 YYREEE (reference sequence). This CDR3 is built from 15 residues. J gave up 0 bases and V 7 bases, and 8 bases lay outside the gene matches.

This clone appeared a single time. The chain carries TRBV6-5 and TRBJ2-7; 8 positions agree with TRBD2. Trimming at V came to 6 bases and at J to 0 bases, leaving 4 bases not matched to a gene. The germline V gene encodes CDR1 MNHEY and CDR2 SVGAGI. The CDR3 runs to 14 residues. The CDR3 here is CASSGLAFSYEQYF. The CDR3 DNA follows: TGTGCCAGCAGCGGACTAGCATTCTCCTACGAGCAGTACTTC.

CDR3 DNA sequence: TGTGCCAGCGGAGGGGGTAGCGCCGGGGAGCTGTTTTTT. Residues: CASGGGSAGELFF. This chain uses TRBV2 with TRBJ2-2; the D call may be TRBD1 or TRBD2 (6 bases each). Trimming stripped 8 bases from V and 6 bases from J, with 13 bases between. This CDR3 comprises 13 residues. Germline lookup yields CDR1 SNHLY and CDR2 FYNNEI.

The V and J genes are TRBV9 and TRBJ2-6, with D possibly matching TRBD1 (6 bases). CDR3 length: 15 amino acids. Germline V gives CDR1 SGDLS, CDR2 YYNGEE. The V end was cut by 2 bases, the J end by 5 bases, with 11 bases between. The CDR3 protein is CASSVRGSRANVLTF. The CDR3 region has the DNA TGTGCCAGCAGCGTCAGGGGCTCGAGGGCCAACGTCCTGACTTTC.

V usage is TRBV5-1 and J usage is TRBJ1-1; 9 bases line up with TRBD1. CDR1 is SGHRS and CDR2 is YFSETQ in the germline V gene. The CDR3 contains 16 residues. The junction had 8 bases not matched to a gene; V was cut back by 5 bases and J by 0 bases. The CDR3 DNA reads TGCGCCAGCAGGACAGGGGGAAACACTATGAACACTGAAGCTTTCTTT. It specifies CASRTGGNTMNTEAFF.

The rearrangement joins TRBV19 to TRBJ1-1, with 9 bases identical to TRBD1. V lost 4 bases, J lost 0 bases, and 6 bases stayed unmatched. Germline CDR1 reads LNHDA; CDR2 reads SQIVND (reference sequence). The length of the CDR3 is 16 residues. As DNA, the CDR3 is TGTGCCAGTAGTACGACAGGGGGGGGCATGAACACTGAAGCTTTCTTT. This codes for CASSTTGGGMNTEAFF.

The table lists this clone with a count of one. The CDR3 sequence: CAIIDRATDTQYF. Here the CDR3 DNA reads TGTGCCATCATCGACAGGGCCACAGATACGCAGTATTTT. The rearrangement uses TRBV19 and TRBJ2-3; 7 nucleotides line up with TRBD1. In germline, CDR1 is LNHDA, CDR2 SQIVND (reference sequence). Trimming at V came to 10 bases and at J to 2 bases, leaving 6 bases not matched to a gene. This CDR3 is built from 13 residues.

The chain uses TRBV19 and TRBJ2-3; perhaps TRBD1 as D (6 bases). Germline assignment: CDR1 LNHDA and CDR2 SQIVND (reference sequence). The CDR3 length is 15 residues. V was trimmed by 5 bases and J by 2 bases, leaving 14 bases between them. The CDR3 loop is CASSAETGVTDTQYF. As DNA, the CDR3 is TGTGCCAGTAGTGCCGAGACAGGAGTCACAGATACGCAGTATTTT.

J is TRBJ1-2 and V is TRBV28; tentative D call: TRBD1 (6 bases). The CDR3 has 14 amino acids. Trimming shortened V by 3 bases and J by 4 bases, and 12 bases separated the two germline ends. In germline, CDR1 is MDHEN, CDR2 SYDVKM. The CDR3 region has the DNA TGTGCCAGCAGTTTGGAGGGGGGAAGCTATGGCTACACCTTC. Its protein product is CASSLEGGSYGYTF.

V is TRBV6-1 and J is TRBJ2-7, with 10 bases that match TRBD2. CDR1 MNHNS and CDR2 SASEGT come from the germline V gene. The CDR3 has 14 amino acids. J gave up 4 bases and V 2 bases, and 2 bases lay outside the gene matches. CDR3 coding DNA: TGTGCCAGCAGTGAACAAGCGGGAGGGTACGAGCAGTACTTC. Translation gives CASSEQAGGYEQYF.

The chain joins TRBV27 to TRBJ2-1; 9 bases are a match to TRBD1. The CDR3 spans 13 residues. CDR1 and CDR2 from the germline V gene are MNHEY and SMNVEV (reference sequence). After removal of 8 bases from V and 9 bases from J, the junction contained 8 bases not matched to a gene. The CDR3 loop reads CASGRGTGSEQFF. DNA for the CDR3: TGTGCCAGCGGAAGAGGGACAGGGAGTGAGCAGTTCTTC.

The rearrangement uses TRBV7-9 and TRBJ2-7; 7 bases line up with TRBD2. The CDR3 runs to 15 residues. Germline loops: CDR1 SEHNR, CDR2 FQNEAQ (reference sequence). Unmatched junction bases numbered 5, after V lost 1 base and J lost 2 bases. The CDR3 is CASSLEASGAYEQYF. The CDR3 DNA follows: TGTGCCAGCAGCTTAGAGGCTAGCGGAGCCTACGAGCAGTACTTC.

The chain links TRBV9 to TRBJ2-7; the D call may be TRBD1 or TRBD2 (5 bases each). Germline CDR1 is SGDLS and CDR2 is YYNGEE. Trimming removed 3 bases from V and 2 bases from J, with 12 bases in between. The CDR3 is 14 amino acids. CDR3: CASSARDEAYEQYF. The CDR3 DNA sequence: TGTGCCAGCAGCGCCCGGGACGAAGCCTACGAGCAGTACTTC.